This T cell receptor (beta chain) was recorded in a study of shared clonotypes between healthy human individuals. In the study overall: The composition of the donors was a couple of women and a few men aged 18 to 49.

With respect to this clone: As yet, its antigen is unknown.

Study-wide results and limits: The diversity represented, both genetic and in exposure history, was limited by few donors. Deeper or shallower sequencing was expected to change how clonotypes are shared among donors.

Unsorted PBMCs provided DNA that was sequenced on ten immunoSEQ deep assay plates. Libraries were prepared by immunoSEQ multiplex PCR; TCRdb keeps only in-frame clonotypes and omits some of them. The table records hundreds of thousands of clones, roughly four fifths of them present only once. Sequenced material: PBMCs. This receptor was taken from a woman in her 40s in good health. Some clones in this sample may be carry-over from other donors' samples.

This chain's CDR3 is CASMPGTGNTEAFF. The CDR3 nucleotides read TGCGCCAGCATGCCCGGGACAGGTAACACTGAAGCTTTCTTT. V gene TRBV5-1 combines with J gene TRBJ1-1, with 8 bases matching TRBD1. V shed 6 bases, J shed 2 bases, and the junction held 6 bases outside the gene matches. The CDR3 sequence is 14 residues long. Per germline, CDR1 SGHRS and CDR2 YFSETQ.